Given below is one T cell receptor (beta chain) in context. This sample stems from a study of blood T cell repertoires in COVID-19. All enrollees were roughly 18 to 95 years old and from approximately 24 US areas. The repertoire was sequenced with immunoSEQ multiplex PCR; TCRdb's copy has only in-frame clones and lacks some. The sample has under 300,000 clones, 80% to 90% seen once. The sample comprised PBMCs or T cells enriched from blood (not recorded which). This clonotype originated in a woman aged 18-30 years who had recovered from COVID-19.

CDR3 protein: CASSGTGGNEQFF. The CDR3, as DNA: TGCGCCAGCAGCGGCACAGGGGGCAATGAGCAGTTCTTC. This chain uses TRBV10-1 with TRBJ2-1, with 8 positions matching TRBD1. CDR3 length equals 13 residues. V gave up 6 bases and J gave up 6 bases; unmatched junction bases: 4. Per germline, CDR1 WNHNN and CDR2 SYGVQD (reference sequence).